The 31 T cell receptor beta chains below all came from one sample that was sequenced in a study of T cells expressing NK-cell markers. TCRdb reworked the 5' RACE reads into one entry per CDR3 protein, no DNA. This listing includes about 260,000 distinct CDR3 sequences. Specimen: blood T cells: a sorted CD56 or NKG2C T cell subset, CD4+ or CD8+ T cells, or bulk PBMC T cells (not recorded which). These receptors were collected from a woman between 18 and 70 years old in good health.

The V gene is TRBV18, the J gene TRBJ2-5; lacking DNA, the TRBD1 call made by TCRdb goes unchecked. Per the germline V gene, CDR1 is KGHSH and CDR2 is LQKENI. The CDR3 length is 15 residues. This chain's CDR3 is CASSPGSGAEETQYF. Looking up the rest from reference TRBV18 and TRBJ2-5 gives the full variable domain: NAGVMQNPRHLVRRRGQEARLRCSPMKGHSHVYWYRQLPEEGLKFMVYLQKENIIDESGMPKERFSAEFPKEGPSILRIQQVVRGDSAAYFCASSPGSGAEETQYFGPGTRLLVL.

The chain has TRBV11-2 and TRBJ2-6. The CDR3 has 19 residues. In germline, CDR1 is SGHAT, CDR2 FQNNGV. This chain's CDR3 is CASRLIVGSSDSGANVLTF.

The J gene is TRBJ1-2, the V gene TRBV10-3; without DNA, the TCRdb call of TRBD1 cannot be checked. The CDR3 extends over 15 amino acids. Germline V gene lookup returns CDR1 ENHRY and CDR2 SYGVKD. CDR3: CAISEKRGQGDGYTF.

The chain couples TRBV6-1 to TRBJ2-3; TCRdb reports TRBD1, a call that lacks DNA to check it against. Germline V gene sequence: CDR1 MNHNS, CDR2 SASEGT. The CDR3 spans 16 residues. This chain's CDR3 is CASGRGRQGAPDTQYF.

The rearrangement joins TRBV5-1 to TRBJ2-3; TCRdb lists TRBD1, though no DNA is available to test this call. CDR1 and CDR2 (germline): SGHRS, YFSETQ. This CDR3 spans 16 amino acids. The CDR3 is CASSSKGSPGGDTQYF.

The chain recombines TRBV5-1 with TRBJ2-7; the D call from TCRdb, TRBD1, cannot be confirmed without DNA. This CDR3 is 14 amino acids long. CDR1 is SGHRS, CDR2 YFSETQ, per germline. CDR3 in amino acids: CASSYGQPSFEQYF.

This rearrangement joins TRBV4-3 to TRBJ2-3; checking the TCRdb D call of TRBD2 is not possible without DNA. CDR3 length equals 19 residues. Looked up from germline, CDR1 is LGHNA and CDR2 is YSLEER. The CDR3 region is CASSQDMGLAGGMSDTQYF.

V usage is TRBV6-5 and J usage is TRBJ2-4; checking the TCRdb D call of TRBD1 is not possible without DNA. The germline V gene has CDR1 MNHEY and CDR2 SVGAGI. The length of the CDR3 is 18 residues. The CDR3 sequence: CASSYEGGQGLAKNIQYF.

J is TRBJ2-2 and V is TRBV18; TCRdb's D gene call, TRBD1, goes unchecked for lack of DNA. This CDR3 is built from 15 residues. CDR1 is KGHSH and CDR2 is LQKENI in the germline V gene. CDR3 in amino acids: CASSLGQGRTGELFF.

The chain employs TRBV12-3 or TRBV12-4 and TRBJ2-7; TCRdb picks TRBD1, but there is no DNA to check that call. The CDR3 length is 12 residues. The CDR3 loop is CASKGAFYEQYF.

CDR3 loop: CATSDILSNQPQHF. The chain employs TRBV24-1 and TRBJ1-5. CDR3 length: 14 residues. In germline, CDR1 is KGHDR, CDR2 SFDVKD.

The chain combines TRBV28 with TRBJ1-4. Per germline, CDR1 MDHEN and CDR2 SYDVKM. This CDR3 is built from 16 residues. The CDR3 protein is CASSFPMRGEDEKLFF.

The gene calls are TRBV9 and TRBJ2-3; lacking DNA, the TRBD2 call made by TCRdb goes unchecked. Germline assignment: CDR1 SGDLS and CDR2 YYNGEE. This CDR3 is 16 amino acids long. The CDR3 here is CASSPFVVGPTDTQYF.

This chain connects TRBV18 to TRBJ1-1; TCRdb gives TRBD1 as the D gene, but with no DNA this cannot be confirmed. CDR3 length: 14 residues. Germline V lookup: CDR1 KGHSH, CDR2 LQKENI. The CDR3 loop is CASSPDRKNTEAFF.

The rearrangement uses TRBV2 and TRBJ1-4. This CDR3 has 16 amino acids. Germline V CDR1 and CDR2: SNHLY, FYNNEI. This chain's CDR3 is CASSPEFVATNEKLFF. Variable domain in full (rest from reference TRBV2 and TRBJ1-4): EPEVTQTPSHQVTQMGQEVILRCVPISNHLYFYWYRQILGQKVEFLVSFYNNEISEKSEIFDDQFSVERPDGSNFTLKIRSTKLEDSAMYFCASSPEFVATNEKLFFGSGTQLSVL.

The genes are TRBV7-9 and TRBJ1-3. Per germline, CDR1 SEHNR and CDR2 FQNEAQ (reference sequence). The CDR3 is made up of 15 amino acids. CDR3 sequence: CASSRGRSSGNTIYF.

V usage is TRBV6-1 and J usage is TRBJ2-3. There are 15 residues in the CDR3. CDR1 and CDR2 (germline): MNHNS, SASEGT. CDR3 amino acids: CASTYLGLATDTQYF.

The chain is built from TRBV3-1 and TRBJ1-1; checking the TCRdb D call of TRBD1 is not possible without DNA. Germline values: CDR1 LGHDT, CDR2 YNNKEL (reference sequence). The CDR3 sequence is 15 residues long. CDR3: CASSPRGQGVTEAFF.

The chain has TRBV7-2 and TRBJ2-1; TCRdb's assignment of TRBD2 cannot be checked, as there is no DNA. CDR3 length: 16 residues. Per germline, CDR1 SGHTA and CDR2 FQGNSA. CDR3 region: CASSLASQRRINEQFF. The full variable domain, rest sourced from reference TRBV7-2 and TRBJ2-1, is GAGVSQSPSNKVTEKGKDVELRCDPISGHTALYWYRQSLGQGLEFLIYFQGNSAPDKSGLPSDRFSAERTGGSVSTLTIQRTQQEDSAVYLCASSLASQRRINEQFFGPGTRLTVL.

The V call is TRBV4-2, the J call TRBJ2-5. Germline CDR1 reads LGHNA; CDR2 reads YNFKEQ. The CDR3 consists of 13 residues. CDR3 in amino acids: CASSQGLLETQYF.

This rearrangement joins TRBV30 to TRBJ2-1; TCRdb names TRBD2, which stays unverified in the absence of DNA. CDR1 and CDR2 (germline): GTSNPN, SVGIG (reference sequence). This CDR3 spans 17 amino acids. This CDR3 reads CAWSVLAGRGSYNEQFF.

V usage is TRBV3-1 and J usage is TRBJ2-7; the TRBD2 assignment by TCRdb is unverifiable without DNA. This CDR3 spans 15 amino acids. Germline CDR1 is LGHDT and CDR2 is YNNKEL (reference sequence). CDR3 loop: CASSLTSGRRNEQYF.

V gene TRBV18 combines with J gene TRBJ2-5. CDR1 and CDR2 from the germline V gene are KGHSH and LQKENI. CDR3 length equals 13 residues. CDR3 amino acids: CASSPTRQETQYF.

The CDR3 here is CASSQWTGPYEQYF. This rearrangement joins TRBV4-2 to TRBJ2-7; the D gene TCRdb calls, TRBD1, cannot be checked with no DNA. Looked up from germline, CDR1 is LGHNA and CDR2 is YNFKEQ. This CDR3 contains 14 residues.

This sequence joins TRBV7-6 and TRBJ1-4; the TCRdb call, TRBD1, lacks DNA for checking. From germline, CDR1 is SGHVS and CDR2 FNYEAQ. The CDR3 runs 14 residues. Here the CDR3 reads CASSLVQGGEKLFF.

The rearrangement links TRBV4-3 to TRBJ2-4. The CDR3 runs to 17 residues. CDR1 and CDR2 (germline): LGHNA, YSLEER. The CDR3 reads CASSQDKIEIAKNIQYF.

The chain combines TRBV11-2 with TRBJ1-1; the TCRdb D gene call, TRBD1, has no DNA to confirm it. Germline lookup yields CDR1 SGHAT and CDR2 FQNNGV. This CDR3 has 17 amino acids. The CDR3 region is CASSSAWDRGMNTEAFF.

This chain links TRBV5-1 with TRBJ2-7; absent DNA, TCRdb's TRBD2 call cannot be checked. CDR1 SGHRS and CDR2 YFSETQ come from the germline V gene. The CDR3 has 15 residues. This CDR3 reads CASSRRDWNSYEQYF.

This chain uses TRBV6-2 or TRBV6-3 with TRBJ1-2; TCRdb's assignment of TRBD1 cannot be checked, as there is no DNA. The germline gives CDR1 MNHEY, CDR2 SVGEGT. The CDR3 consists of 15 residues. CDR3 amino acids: CASSYSDVLRYGYTF.

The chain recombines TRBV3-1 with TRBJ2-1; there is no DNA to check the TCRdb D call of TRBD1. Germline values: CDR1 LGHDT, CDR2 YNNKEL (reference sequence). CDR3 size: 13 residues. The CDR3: CASRSGPNNEQFF.

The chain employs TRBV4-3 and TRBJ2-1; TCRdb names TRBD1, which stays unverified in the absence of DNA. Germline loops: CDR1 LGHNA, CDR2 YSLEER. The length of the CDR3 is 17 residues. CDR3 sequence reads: CASSHDPRGSAYNEQFF.